These T cell receptor beta chains were read from a single sample in a study of CD8 T cells in Susac syndrome. TCRdb re-analysed the immunoSEQ multiplex PCR reads in MiXCR, keeping a single row per CDR3 protein. This sample has approximately 110,000 distinct CDR3 sequences, with 90% to 98% found just once. Material: CD4+ T cells from PBMCs. These receptors came from a human donor in good health. The CDR3 runs from the conserved cysteine through the conserved F or W. Each record gives: CDR3 protein, CDR3 DNA, D gene, CDR3 length, V gene, J gene. A D gene is named only where the DNA matches it firmly.

CDR3aa: CASSSDRGGTEAFF
CDR3nt: TGTGCCAGCAGCTCGGACAGGGGTGGCACTGAAGCTTTCTTT
d_gene: TRBD1
len: 14
v_gene: TRBV7-9
j_gene: TRBJ1-1

CDR3aa: CASSLGLDNQPQHF
CDR3nt: TGTGCCAGCTCGTTGGGGCTGGACAATCAGCCCCAGCATTTT
d_gene: NA
len: 14
v_gene: TRBV18
j_gene: TRBJ1-5

CDR3aa: CSVGRENYEQYF
CDR3nt: TGCAGCGTTGGGCGGGAGAACTACGAGCAGTACTTC
d_gene: TRBD2
len: 12
v_gene: TRBV29-1
j_gene: TRBJ2-7

CDR3aa: CSVAPPRRRNTEAFF
CDR3nt: TGCAGCGTTGCCCCACCGCGTCGGCGGAACACTGAAGCTTTCTTT
d_gene: NA
len: 15
v_gene: TRBV29-1
j_gene: TRBJ1-1

CDR3aa: CASSRNQGYSGGYTF
CDR3nt: TGTGCCAGCAGCCGAAATCAGGGGTATTCAGGTGGCTACACCTTC
d_gene: NA
len: 15
v_gene: TRBV7-2
j_gene: TRBJ1-2

CDR3aa: CASSLPTGGGARDEQYF
CDR3nt: TGTGCCAGCAGTTTACCTACGGGAGGAGGCGCACGCGACGAGCAGTACTTC
d_gene: TRBD2
len: 17
v_gene: TRBV28
j_gene: TRBJ2-7

CDR3aa: CASSPIGADTQYF
CDR3nt: TGTGCCAGCAGCCCTATTGGGGCAGATACGCAGTATTTT
d_gene: NA
len: 13
v_gene: TRBV6-6
j_gene: TRBJ2-3

CDR3aa: CASSYKSGDVAKNIQYF
CDR3nt: TGTGCCAGCAGTTATAAGTCGGGAGATGTGGCCAAAAACATTCAGTACTTC
d_gene: NA
len: 17
v_gene: TRBV6-5
j_gene: TRBJ2-4

CDR3aa: CASRESNQPQHF
CDR3nt: TGTGCCAGCAGGGAGAGCAATCAGCCCCAGCATTTT
d_gene: NA
len: 12
v_gene: TRBV28
j_gene: TRBJ1-5

CDR3aa: CASSHLPGTGGKDTQYF
CDR3nt: TGTGCCAGCAGCCACCTACCCGGGACAGGGGGCAAGGATACGCAGTATTTT
d_gene: TRBD1
len: 17
v_gene: TRBV3-1
j_gene: TRBJ2-3

CDR3aa: CASITRLGLPRGTRTYNEQFF
CDR3nt: TGTGCCAGCATCACAAGACTAGGTCTCCCAAGGGGGACTCGGACATACAATGAGCAGTTCTTC
d_gene: NA
len: 21
v_gene: TRBV11-2
j_gene: TRBJ2-1

CDR3aa: CASSQGLANLNEQFF
CDR3nt: TGTGCCAGCAGCCAGGGACTAGCGAACCTCAATGAGCAGTTCTTC
d_gene: TRBD2
len: 15
v_gene: TRBV7-9
j_gene: TRBJ2-1

CDR3aa: CASSLDGGGRSEPQHF
CDR3nt: TGTGCCAGCAGCTTGGATGGAGGGGGGCGATCAGAGCCCCAGCATTTT
d_gene: NA
len: 16
v_gene: TRBV5-6
j_gene: TRBJ1-5

CDR3aa: CAWIPQGGSYEQYF
CDR3nt: TGTGCCTGGATTCCACAGGGGGGCTCCTACGAGCAGTACTTC
d_gene: TRBD1
len: 14
v_gene: TRBV30
j_gene: TRBJ2-7

CDR3aa: CASSQVTSEQYF
CDR3nt: TGTGCCAGCAGCCAAGTTACATCCGAGCAGTACTTC
d_gene: NA
len: 12
v_gene: TRBV3-1
j_gene: TRBJ2-7

CDR3aa: CASSPTGSNGYTF
CDR3nt: TGCGCCAGCAGCCCGACAGGGAGTAATGGCTACACCTTC
d_gene: TRBD1
len: 13
v_gene: TRBV5-1
j_gene: TRBJ1-2

CDR3aa: CASSPAHSGANVLTF
CDR3nt: TGTGCCAGCTCACCAGCCCACTCTGGGGCCAACGTCCTGACTTTC
d_gene: NA
len: 15
v_gene: TRBV18
j_gene: TRBJ2-6

CDR3aa: CASSLAGGAGEQYF
CDR3nt: TGTGCCAGCAGCCTGGCAGGGGGGGCAGGGGAGCAGTACTTC
d_gene: NA
len: 14
v_gene: TRBV3-1
j_gene: TRBJ2-7

CDR3aa: CASSRQGASPTQYF
CDR3nt: TGTGCCAGCAGTCGACAGGGGGCCAGCCCTACGCAGTATTTT
d_gene: TRBD1
len: 14
v_gene: TRBV6-5
j_gene: TRBJ2-3

CDR3aa: CASSRSQETQYF
CDR3nt: TGCGCCAGCAGCAGGAGCCAAGAGACCCAGTACTTC
d_gene: NA
len: 12
v_gene: TRBV5-1
j_gene: TRBJ2-5

CDR3aa: CASSYGNRENIQYF
CDR3nt: TGTGCCAGCAGCTATGGGAACCGAGAAAACATTCAGTACTTC
d_gene: NA
len: 14
v_gene: TRBV11-3
j_gene: TRBJ2-4

CDR3aa: CASMGRARGPSYEQYF
CDR3nt: TGTGCCAGCATGGGCAGGGCTAGGGGACCCTCCTACGAGCAGTACTTC
d_gene: NA
len: 16
v_gene: TRBV2
j_gene: TRBJ2-7